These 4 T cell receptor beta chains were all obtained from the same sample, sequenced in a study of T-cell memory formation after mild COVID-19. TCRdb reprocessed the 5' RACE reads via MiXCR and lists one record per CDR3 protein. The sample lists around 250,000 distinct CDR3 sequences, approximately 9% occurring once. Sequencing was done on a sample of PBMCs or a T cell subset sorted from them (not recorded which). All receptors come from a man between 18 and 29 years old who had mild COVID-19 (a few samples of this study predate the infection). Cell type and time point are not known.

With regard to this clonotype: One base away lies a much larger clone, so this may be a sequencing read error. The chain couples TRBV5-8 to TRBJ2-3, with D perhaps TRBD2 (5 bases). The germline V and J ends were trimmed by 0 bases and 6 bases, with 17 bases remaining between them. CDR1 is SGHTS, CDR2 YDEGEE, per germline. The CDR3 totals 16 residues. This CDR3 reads CASSLGYFGVADTQYF. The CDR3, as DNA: TGTGCCAGCAGCTTGGGGTATTTCGGGGTGGCGGATACGCAGTATTTT.

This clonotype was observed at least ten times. CDR3 DNA sequence: TGTGCCAGCAGCCCAGGGGAGGCACCCCTCCACTTT. Translation gives CASSPGEAPLHF. The rearrangement joins TRBV12-3 or TRBV12-4 to TRBJ1-6; D possibly corresponds to TRBD1 (6 bases). The germline V and J ends were trimmed by 6 bases and 11 bases, with 11 bases remaining between them. The CDR3 is 12 amino acids.

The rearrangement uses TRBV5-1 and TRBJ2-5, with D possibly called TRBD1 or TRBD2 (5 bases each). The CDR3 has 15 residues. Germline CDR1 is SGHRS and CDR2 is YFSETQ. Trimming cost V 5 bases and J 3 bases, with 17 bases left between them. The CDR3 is CASRPGTPRKETQYF. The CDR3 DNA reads TGCGCCAGCAGGCCCGGGACCCCTCGCAAAGAGACCCAGTACTTC.

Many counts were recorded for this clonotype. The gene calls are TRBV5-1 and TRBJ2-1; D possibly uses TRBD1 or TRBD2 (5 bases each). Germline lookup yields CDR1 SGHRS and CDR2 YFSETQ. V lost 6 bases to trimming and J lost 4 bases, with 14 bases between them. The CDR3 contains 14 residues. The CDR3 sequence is CASTTGRTYNEQFF. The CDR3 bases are TGCGCCAGCACGACGGGACGGACGTACAATGAGCAGTTCTTC.